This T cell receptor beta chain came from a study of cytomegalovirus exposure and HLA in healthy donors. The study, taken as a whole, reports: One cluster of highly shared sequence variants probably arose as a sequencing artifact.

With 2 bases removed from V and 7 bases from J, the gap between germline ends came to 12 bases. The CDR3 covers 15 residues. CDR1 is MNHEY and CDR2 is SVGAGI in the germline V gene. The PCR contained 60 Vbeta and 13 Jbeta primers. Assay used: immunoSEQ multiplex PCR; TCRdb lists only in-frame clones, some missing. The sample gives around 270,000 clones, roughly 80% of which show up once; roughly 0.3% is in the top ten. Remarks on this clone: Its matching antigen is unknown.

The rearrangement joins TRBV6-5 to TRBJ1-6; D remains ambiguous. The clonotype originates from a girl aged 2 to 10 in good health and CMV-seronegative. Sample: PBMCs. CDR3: CASSYGRFANSPLHF. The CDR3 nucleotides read TGTGCCAGCAGTTACGGTCGATTTGCGAATTCACCCCTCCACTTT.